This TCR beta chain came from a study of blood T cell repertoires in COVID-19 (dated by TCRdb to about 2020). Looking at the study overall: Collaborator samples came from the United States, Italy and Spain and covered acute and convalescent phases of COVID-19. The material from the prospective study consisted of cDNA or gDNA derived from T cells, B-cell-depleted T cells, or PBMCs. The dataset comprised deeply sampled blood TCRbeta repertoires from subjects exposed to, actively infected with, or recovered from COVID-19. The repertoires were released in a freely available public database meant as a resource for research on the immune response to SARS-CoV-2. Samples were obtained from the ongoing ImmuneRACE study (first 160 participants) and from about 1,300 subjects provided by 6 global collaborators. Nearly every sample came with metadata listing a de-identified subject ID, COVID-19 status, age in years and sex. Where available, HLA class I and class II types were taken from metadata supplied by the sample provider and were not determined by assay-based typing.

With regard to this clone: The specificity of this receptor is unknown. No much larger clone is present one base from it, and per-base qualities are unavailable.

The paper's findings and limits, for the study overall: The quantity of clinical and demographic metadata differed by source and by participant and was supplied without curation.

TCRbeta CDR3 regions were amplified from genomic DNA by means of the immunoSEQ Assay, a bias-controlled multiplex PCR. In the source study's methods: Nucleated cell counts per sample were estimated from amplification of reference gene primers within the assay. To quantify the absolute abundance of each unique TCRbeta CDR3 rearrangement, sequence reads were collapsed and filtered. For each sample, productive Simpson clonality was calculated as the square root of Simpson's diversity index across productive rearrangements. Entries here come from immuneACCESS through TCRdb and include only in-frame sequences with V and J called. Some clones fail to appear in such tables; in the studies checked, an unresolved V gene covers under half of the shortfall, and the cause of the remainder is unknown. D and trimming were read from the DNA, whereas the V and J calls and clone size are those reported in that table. This sample holds about 220,000 clones; around four fifths were observed only once. Approximately 20% of the sample lies in the top ten.

The collaborating institutions used their own protocols to collect whole blood in K2EDTA tubes. For TCRbeta analysis, collaborators shipped samples in one of three forms: frozen whole blood, isolated PBMCs, or DNA extracted from either of those sample types. From a lookup of the germline V gene, CDR1 and CDR2 are SNHLY and FYNNEI. V is cut back by 6 bases and J by 1 base, with 3 bases in the junction unmatched. The CDR3 sequence holds 13 residues, the cysteine and phenylalanine included. Only the CDR3 portion is preserved as DNA: 39 bases, with reading frame beginning at the first base. The rearranged chain carries TRBV2 and TRBJ2-7, with 7 middle bases fitting TRBD1. Sequencing input: peripheral blood. This receptor was obtained from a man younger than 45 with active or convalescent COVID-19. The sequence in DNA is TGTGCCAGCAGCCCGGGACAGTCCTACGAGCAGTACTTC. This sequence encodes CASSPGQSYEQYF.